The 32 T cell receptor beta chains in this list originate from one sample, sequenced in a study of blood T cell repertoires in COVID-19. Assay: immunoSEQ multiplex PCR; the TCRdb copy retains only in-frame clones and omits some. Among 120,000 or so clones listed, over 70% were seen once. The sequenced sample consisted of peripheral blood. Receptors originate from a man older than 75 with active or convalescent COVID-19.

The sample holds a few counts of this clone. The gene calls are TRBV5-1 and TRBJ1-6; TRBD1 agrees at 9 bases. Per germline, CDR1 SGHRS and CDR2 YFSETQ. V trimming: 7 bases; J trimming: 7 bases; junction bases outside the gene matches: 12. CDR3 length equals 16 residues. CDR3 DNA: TGCGCCAGCGCTCGGGACAGGGTCGGAGTCAATTCACCCCTCCACTTT. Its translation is CASARDRVGVNSPLHF.

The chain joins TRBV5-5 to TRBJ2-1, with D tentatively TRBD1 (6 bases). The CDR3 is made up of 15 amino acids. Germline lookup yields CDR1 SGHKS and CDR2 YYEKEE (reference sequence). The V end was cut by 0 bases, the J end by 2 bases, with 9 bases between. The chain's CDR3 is CASSLGQGTYNEQFF. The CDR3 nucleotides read TGTGCCAGCAGCTTGGGGCAGGGGACCTACAATGAGCAGTTCTTC. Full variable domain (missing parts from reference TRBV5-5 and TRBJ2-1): DAGVTQSPTHLIKTRGQQVTLRCSPISGHKSVSWYQQVLGQGPQFIFQYYEKEERGRGNFPDRFSARQFPNYSSELNVNALLLGDSALYLCASSLGQGTYNEQFFGPGTRLTVL.

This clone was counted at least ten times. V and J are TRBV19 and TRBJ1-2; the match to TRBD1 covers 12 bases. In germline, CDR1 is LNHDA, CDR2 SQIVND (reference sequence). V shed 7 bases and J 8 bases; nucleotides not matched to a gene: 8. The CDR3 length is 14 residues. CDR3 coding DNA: TGTGCCAGTACCCCGGGACAGGGGGCATGGGGCTACACCTTC. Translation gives CASTPGQGAWGYTF.

CDR3 sequence: CASSLRGGETQYF. Here the CDR3 DNA reads TGTGCCAGCAGCCTTAGGGGTGGAGAGACCCAGTACTTC. This sequence joins TRBV3-1 (or the pseudogene TRBV3-2) and TRBJ2-5; perhaps TRBD1 as D (5 bases). Germline V gene data show CDR1 as LGHDT and CDR2 as YNNKEL (reference sequence). CDR3 length: 13 amino acids. The V and J ends lost 4 bases and 4 bases respectively, with 10 bases between them.

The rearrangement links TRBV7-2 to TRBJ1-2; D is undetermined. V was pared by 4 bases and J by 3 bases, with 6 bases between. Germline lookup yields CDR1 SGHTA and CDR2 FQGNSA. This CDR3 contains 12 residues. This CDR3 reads CASSSSHYGYTF. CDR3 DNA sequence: TGTGCCAGCAGCTCCTCCCACTATGGCTACACCTTC.

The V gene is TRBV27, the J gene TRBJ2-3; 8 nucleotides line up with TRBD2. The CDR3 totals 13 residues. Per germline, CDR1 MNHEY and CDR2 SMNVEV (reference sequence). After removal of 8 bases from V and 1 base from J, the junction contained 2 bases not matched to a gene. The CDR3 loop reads CASQLAGTDTQYF. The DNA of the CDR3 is TGTGCCAGCCAACTAGCGGGCACAGATACGCAGTATTTT.

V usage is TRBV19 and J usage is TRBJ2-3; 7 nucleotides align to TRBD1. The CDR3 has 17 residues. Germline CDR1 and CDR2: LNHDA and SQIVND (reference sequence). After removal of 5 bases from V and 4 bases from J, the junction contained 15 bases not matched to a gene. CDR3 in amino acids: CASSRERGRGFADTQYF. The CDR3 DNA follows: TGTGCCAGTAGTCGCGAGAGGGGGCGAGGGTTCGCAGATACGCAGTATTTT.

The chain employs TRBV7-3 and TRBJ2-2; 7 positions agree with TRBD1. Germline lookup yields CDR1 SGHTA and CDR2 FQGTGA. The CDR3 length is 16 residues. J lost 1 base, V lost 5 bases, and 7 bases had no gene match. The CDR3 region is CASSLSGTVNTGELFF. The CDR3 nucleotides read TGTGCCAGCAGCCTTTCCGGGACAGTGAACACCGGGGAGCTGTTTTTT.

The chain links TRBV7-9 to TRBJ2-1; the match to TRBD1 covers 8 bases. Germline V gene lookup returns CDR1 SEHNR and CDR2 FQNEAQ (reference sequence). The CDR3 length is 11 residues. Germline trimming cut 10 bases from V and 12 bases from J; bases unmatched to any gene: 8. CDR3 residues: CATGGPGGQFF. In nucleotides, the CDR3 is TGTGCCACAGGGGGCCCTGGGGGGCAGTTCTTC.

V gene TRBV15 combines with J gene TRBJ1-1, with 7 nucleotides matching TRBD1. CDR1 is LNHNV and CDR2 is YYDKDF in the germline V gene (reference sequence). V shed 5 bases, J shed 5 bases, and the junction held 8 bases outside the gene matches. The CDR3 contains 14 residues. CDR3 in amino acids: CATSLGGEMTEAFF. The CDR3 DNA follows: TGTGCCACCAGCCTAGGGGGCGAAATGACTGAAGCTTTCTTT.

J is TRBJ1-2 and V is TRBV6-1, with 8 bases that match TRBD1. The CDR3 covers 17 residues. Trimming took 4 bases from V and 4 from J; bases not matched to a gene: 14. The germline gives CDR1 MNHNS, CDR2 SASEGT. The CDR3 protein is CASSVDEGQGFGYGYTF. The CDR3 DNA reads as TGTGCCAGCAGTGTAGATGAAGGACAGGGTTTTGGCTATGGCTACACCTTC.

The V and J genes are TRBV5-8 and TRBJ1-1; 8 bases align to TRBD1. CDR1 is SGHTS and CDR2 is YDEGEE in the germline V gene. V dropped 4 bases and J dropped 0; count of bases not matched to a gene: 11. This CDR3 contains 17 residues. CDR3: CASSPETGVNMNTEAFF. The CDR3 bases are TGTGCCAGCAGCCCCGAGACAGGGGTTAACATGAACACTGAAGCTTTCTTT.

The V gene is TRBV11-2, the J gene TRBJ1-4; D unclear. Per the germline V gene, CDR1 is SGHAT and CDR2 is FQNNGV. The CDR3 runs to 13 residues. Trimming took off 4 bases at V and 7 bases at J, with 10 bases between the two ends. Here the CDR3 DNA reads TGTGCCAGCAGCTCGAACTACGTTGAAAAACTGTTTTTT. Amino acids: CASSSNYVEKLFF.

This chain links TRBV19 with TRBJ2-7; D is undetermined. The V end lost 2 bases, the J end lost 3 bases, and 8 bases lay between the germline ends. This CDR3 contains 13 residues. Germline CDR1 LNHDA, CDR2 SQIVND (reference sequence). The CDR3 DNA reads TGTGCCAGTAGTATAAAAGGCGGCTACGAGCAGTACTTC. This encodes CASSIKGGYEQYF. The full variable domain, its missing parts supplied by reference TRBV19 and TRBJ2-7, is DGGITQSPKYLFRKEGQNVTLSCEQNLNHDAMYWYRQDPGQGLRLIYYSQIVNDFQKGDIAEGYSVSREKKESFPLTVTSAQKNPTAFYLCASSIKGGYEQYFGPGTRLTVT.

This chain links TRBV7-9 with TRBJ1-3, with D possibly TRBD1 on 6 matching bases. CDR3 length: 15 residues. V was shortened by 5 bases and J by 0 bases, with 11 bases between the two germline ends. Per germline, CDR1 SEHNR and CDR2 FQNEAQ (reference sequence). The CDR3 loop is CASSPRGLSGNTIYF. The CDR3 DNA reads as TGTGCCAGCAGCCCCAGGGGCCTCTCTGGAAACACCATATATTTT.

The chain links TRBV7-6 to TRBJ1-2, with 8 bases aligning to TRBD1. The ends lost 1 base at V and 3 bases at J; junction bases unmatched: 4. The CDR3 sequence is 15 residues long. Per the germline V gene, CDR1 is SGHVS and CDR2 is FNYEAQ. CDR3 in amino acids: CASSLGQGKDYGYTF. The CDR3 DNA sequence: TGTGCCAGCAGCTTAGGACAGGGGAAGGACTATGGCTACACCTTC.

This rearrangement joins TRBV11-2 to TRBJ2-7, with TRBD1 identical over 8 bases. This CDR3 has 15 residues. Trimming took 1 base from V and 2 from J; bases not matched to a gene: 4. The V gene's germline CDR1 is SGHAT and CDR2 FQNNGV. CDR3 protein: CASSLVQGGAYEQYF. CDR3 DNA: TGTGCCAGCAGCTTAGTACAGGGGGGAGCCTACGAGCAGTACTTC.

CDR3 DNA: TGTGCCAGTAGTCCATCGACATTATATAGCAATCAGCCCCAGCATTTT. Translation gives CASSPSTLYSNQPQHF. V and J are TRBV19 and TRBJ1-5; D not resolved. The CDR3 length is 16 residues. Germline CDR1 LNHDA, CDR2 SQIVND (reference sequence). The germline V and J ends were trimmed by 5 bases and 0 bases, with 14 bases remaining between them.

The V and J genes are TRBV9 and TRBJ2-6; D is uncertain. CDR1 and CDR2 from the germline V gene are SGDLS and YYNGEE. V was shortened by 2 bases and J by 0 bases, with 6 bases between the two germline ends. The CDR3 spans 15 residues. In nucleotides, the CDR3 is TGTGCCAGCAGCGTCCTAGGCTCTGGGGCCAACGTCCTGACTTTC. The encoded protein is CASSVLGSGANVLTF.

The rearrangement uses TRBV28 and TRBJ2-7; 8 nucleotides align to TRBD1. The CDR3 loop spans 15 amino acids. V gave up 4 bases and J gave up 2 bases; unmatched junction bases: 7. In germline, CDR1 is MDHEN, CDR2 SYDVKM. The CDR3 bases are TGTGCCAGCAGTTCTCGGACAGGGTTGACCTACGAGCAGTACTTC. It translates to CASSSRTGLTYEQYF.

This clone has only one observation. The CDR3 bases are TGCAGCGTTGCCCGGGGCAGGGGGACAGATACGCAGTATTTT. Translating it yields CSVARGRGTDTQYF. This rearrangement joins TRBV29-1 to TRBJ2-3; TRBD1 matches at 7 bases. V dropped 4 bases and J dropped 3; count of bases not matched to a gene: 7. Germline CDR1 and CDR2: SQVTM and ANQGSEA. The CDR3 extends over 14 amino acids.

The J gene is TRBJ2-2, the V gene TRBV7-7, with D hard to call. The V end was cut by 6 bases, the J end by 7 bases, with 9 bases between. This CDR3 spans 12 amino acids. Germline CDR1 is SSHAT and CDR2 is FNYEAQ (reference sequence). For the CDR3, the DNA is TGTGCCAGCAGTCTCTCGGGCGGGGAGCTGTTTTTT. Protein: CASSLSGGELFF.

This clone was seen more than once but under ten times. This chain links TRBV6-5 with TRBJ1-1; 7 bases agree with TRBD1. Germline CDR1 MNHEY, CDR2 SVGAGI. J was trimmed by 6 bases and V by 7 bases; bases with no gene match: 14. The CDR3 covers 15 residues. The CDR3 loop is CASTAAGGAGAEAFF. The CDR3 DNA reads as TGTGCCAGCACTGCGGCAGGGGGAGCCGGGGCTGAAGCTTTCTTT.

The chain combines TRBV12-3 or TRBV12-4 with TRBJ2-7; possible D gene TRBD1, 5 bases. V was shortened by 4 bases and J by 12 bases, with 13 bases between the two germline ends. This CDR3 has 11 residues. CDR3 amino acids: CASSSQGIRYF. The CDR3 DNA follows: TGTGCCAGCAGTTCTCAGGGTATACGGTACTTC.

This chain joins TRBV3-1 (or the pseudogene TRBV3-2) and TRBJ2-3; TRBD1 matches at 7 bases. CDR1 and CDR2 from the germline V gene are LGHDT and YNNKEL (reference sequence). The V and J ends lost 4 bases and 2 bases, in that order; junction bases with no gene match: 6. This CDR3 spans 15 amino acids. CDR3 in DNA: TGTGCCAGCAGCCGCCGGGACAGACCCACAGATACGCAGTATTTT. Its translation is CASSRRDRPTDTQYF.

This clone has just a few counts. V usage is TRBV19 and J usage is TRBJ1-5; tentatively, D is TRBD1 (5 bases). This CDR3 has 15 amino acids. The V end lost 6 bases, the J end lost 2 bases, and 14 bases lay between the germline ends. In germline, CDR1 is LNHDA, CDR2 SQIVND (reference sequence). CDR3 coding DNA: TGTGCCAGTAGGTCGGACATGTACGGCAATCAGCCCCAGCATTTT. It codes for CASRSDMYGNQPQHF. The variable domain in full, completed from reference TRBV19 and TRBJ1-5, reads DGGITQSPKYLFRKEGQNVTLSCEQNLNHDAMYWYRQDPGQGLRLIYYSQIVNDFQKGDIAEGYSVSREKKESFPLTVTSAQKNPTAFYLCASRSDMYGNQPQHFGDGTRLSIL.

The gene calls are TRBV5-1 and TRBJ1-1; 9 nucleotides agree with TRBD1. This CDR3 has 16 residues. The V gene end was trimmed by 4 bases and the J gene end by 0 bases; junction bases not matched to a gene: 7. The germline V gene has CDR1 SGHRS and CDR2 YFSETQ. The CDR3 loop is CASSPDRGGVNTEAFF. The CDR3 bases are TGCGCCAGCAGCCCGGACAGGGGTGGGGTGAACACTGAAGCTTTCTTT.

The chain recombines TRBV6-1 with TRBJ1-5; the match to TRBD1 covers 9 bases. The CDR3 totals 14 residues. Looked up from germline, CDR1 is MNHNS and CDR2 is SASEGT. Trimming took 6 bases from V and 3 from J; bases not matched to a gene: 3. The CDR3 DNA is TGTGCCAGCAGCGGACAGGGGCACAATCAGCCCCAGCATTTT. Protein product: CASSGQGHNQPQHF.

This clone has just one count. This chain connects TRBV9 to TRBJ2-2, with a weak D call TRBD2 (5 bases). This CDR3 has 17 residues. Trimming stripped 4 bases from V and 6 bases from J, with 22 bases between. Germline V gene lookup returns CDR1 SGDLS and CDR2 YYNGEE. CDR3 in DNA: TGTGCCAGCAGCTACAAAGACTATGGGCTTCCCCCCGGGGAGCTGTTTTTT. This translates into CASSYKDYGLPPGELFF.

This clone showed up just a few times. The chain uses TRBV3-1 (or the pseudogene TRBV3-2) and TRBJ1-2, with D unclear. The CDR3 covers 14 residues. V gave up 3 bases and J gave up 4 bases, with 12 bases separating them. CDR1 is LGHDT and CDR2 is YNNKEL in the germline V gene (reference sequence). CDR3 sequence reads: CASSQSGSIYGYTF. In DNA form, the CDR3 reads TGTGCCAGCAGCCAGTCGGGAAGTATCTATGGCTACACCTTC.

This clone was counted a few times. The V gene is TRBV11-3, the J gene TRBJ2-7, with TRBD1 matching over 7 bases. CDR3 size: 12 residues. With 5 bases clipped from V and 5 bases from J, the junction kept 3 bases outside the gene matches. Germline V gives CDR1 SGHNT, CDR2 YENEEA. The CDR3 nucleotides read TGTGCCAGCAGCACGACAGGGCACGAGCAGTACTTC. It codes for CASSTTGHEQYF.

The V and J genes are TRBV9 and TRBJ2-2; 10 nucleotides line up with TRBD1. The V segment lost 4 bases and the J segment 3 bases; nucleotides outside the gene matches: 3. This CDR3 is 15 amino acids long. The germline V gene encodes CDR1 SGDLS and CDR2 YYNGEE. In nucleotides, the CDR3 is TGTGCCAGCAGCACGACAGGGGGCGACACCGGGGAGCTGTTTTTT. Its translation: CASSTTGGDTGELFF.